The 9 T cell receptor beta chains in this list originate from one sample, sequenced in a study of blood T cell repertoires in COVID-19. Some clones are missing from TCRdb's copy, which holds only in-frame ones; the method was immunoSEQ multiplex PCR. The sample consists of 200,000 to 250,000 clones, around 84% of them appearing once. Sequencing input: peripheral blood. The receptors were gathered from a human donor in a cohort sampled during active COVID-19.

This clone has only a few counts. The chain links TRBV28 to TRBJ2-1; D may be TRBD2 (6 bases). CDR1 and CDR2 (germline): MDHEN, SYDVKM. V was cut by 5 bases and J by 10 bases, with 18 bases left in between. The CDR3 has 14 amino acids. Written as DNA, the CDR3 is TGTGCCAGCAGTCCCACCGCGGGGCGGAGGGAGCAGTTCTTC. Translation gives CASSPTAGRREQFF.

This clone has a single count. The chain is built from TRBV5-1 and TRBJ2-7; D might be TRBD1 (5 bases). Trimming pared 3 bases from V and 5 bases from J, leaving 15 bases between. CDR1 is SGHRS and CDR2 is YFSETQ in the germline V gene. The CDR3 runs to 14 residues. The CDR3 loop is CASSSTPRADEQYF. CDR3 nucleotide sequence: TGCGCCAGCAGCTCGACCCCCAGGGCCGACGAGCAGTACTTC.

This chain links TRBV7-9 with TRBJ1-4; D is uncertain. The germline V gene encodes CDR1 SEHNR and CDR2 FQNEAQ (reference sequence). This CDR3 is 16 amino acids long. V lost 5 bases and J 7 bases, leaving 20 bases between the germline ends. This CDR3 reads CASSAGGIGRLEKLFF. Here the CDR3 DNA reads TGTGCCAGCAGCGCGGGAGGGATTGGCAGGCTTGAAAAACTGTTTTTT.

The chain links TRBV6-5 to TRBJ2-7; the match to TRBD2 covers 11 bases. The CDR3 spans 12 residues. Germline CDR1 reads MNHEY; CDR2 reads SVGAGI. V trimming: 8 bases; J trimming: 7 bases; junction bases outside the gene matches: 4. Here the CDR3 DNA reads TGTGCCAGCGATCGACTAGCGGGGGAGCAGTACTTC. Translating it yields CASDRLAGEQYF.

The V call is TRBV5-5, the J call TRBJ1-1; D possibly corresponds to TRBD1 (6 bases). This CDR3 has 17 residues. Trimming took 4 bases from V and 1 from J, leaving 20 bases between them. CDR1 is SGHKS and CDR2 is YYEKEE in the germline V gene (reference sequence). The CDR3 sequence: CASSPRTVGPKNTEAFF. Written as DNA, the CDR3 is TGTGCCAGCAGCCCTAGGACAGTAGGACCTAAGAACACTGAAGCTTTCTTT.

This clone was recorded once. This chain links TRBV28 with TRBJ1-2; D unclear. This CDR3 contains 13 residues. With 3 bases removed from V and 7 bases from J, the gap between germline ends came to 12 bases. Germline CDR1 and CDR2: MDHEN and SYDVKM. The CDR3 DNA reads TGTGCCAGCAGTTTTTCTGCTACCCCTGGCTACACCTTC. Translated: CASSFSATPGYTF.

The chain links TRBV2 to TRBJ2-1; 12 bases map to TRBD2. This CDR3 is built from 15 residues. From germline, CDR1 is SNHLY and CDR2 FYNNEI. The V segment lost 8 bases and the J segment 2 bases; nucleotides outside the gene matches: 4. CDR3 sequence reads: CASGRTSGAYNEQFF. In DNA, the CDR3 is TGTGCCAGCGGAAGGACTAGCGGGGCCTACAATGAGCAGTTCTTC.

The V call is TRBV5-1, the J call TRBJ1-6, with D perhaps matching TRBD1 (5 bases). Germline V lookup: CDR1 SGHRS, CDR2 YFSETQ. CDR3 length: 16 amino acids. Trimming took off 4 bases at V and 5 bases at J, with 16 bases between the two ends. The CDR3 protein is CASSEGLQGDNSPLHF. The CDR3 DNA reads as TGCGCCAGCAGCGAGGGACTTCAGGGTGATAATTCACCCCTCCACTTT.

The rearrangement joins TRBV5-1 to TRBJ2-7; 8 bases agree with TRBD2. The length of the CDR3 is 17 residues. V lost 0 bases and J lost 0; bases outside the gene matches: 8. The germline V gene has CDR1 SGHRS and CDR2 YFSETQ. The CDR3 loop reads CASSLDPRSGSSYEQYF. The CDR3 DNA is TGCGCCAGCAGCTTGGACCCGCGGAGCGGGAGCTCCTACGAGCAGTACTTC.